The entry below describes one T cell receptor beta chain. Assay: immunoSEQ multiplex PCR; the TCRdb copy retains only in-frame clones and omits some. The sample records about 140,000 clones, less than 95% being singletons. V lost 2 bases, J lost 1 base, and 8 bases lay in between. This CDR3 has 15 residues. CDR1 and CDR2 from the germline V gene are KGHSH and LQKENI. The sample comes from a study of control samples from healthy donors and cancer patients. The sample consisted of blood. The gene calls are TRBV18 and TRBJ2-2; possibly TRBD1 for D (6 bases). This TCR came from a man in his late teens or twenties in good health. The CDR3 is CASSPLTGNTGELFF. The CDR3 nucleotides read TGTGCCAGCTCACCATTGACAGGGAACACCGGGGAGCTGTTTTTT. The whole variable domain, filled in from reference TRBV18 and TRBJ2-2, reads NAGVMQNPRHLVRRRGQEARLRCSPMKGHSHVYWYRQLPEEGLKFMVYLQKENIIDESGMPKERFSAEFPKEGPSILRIQQVVRGDSAAYFCASSPLTGNTGELFFGEGSRLTVL.